The rows below give T cell receptor beta chains drawn from one sample of a study of blood T cells in healthy people across ages. TCRdb re-called the 5' RACE reads through MiXCR, storing one row per CDR3 protein. The repertoire holds roughly 1,800,000 distinct CDR3 sequences, with around half as singletons. Specimen: blood. These receptors came from a woman in her forties in good health. Each CDR3 is given with its conserved first and last residue.

v_gene: TRBV7-2; j_gene: TRBJ1-6; CDR3aa: CASSYFRGPNSPLHF
v_gene: TRBV7-7; j_gene: TRBJ2-1; CDR3aa: CASSQSAGGSFGVNEQFF
v_gene: TRBV10-3; j_gene: TRBJ2-7; CDR3aa: CAISERQGLSHEQYF
v_gene: TRBV7-2; j_gene: TRBJ2-5; CDR3aa: CASSLAFLGETQYF
v_gene: TRBV5-1; j_gene: TRBJ2-3; CDR3aa: CASSLRTQGVTDTQYF
v_gene: TRBV4-1; j_gene: TRBJ2-2; CDR3aa: CASSQAHQGGPPVELFF
v_gene: TRBV5-5; j_gene: TRBJ2-1; CDR3aa: CASSLEGGSNEQFF
v_gene: TRBV29-1; j_gene: TRBJ1-5; CDR3aa: CSYSRGDNQPQHF
v_gene: TRBV20-1; j_gene: TRBJ2-7; CDR3aa: CSAVRGSYEQYF
v_gene: TRBV5-4; j_gene: TRBJ2-1; CDR3aa: CASSLAGEGVHNEQFF
v_gene: TRBV10-3; j_gene: TRBJ2-1; CDR3aa: CAISEPGTARNEQFF
v_gene: TRBV6-5; j_gene: TRBJ2-5; CDR3aa: CASSKRGGIETQYF
v_gene: TRBV6-2/TRBV6-3; j_gene: TRBJ2-1; CDR3aa: CASSYGSTGGEQFF
v_gene: TRBV5-1; j_gene: TRBJ2-7; CDR3aa: CASSRASGGTYEQYF
v_gene: TRBV7-4; j_gene: TRBJ2-7; CDR3aa: CASSWEGTAYEQYF
v_gene: TRBV7-9; j_gene: TRBJ1-6; CDR3aa: CASSKGGDSPLHF
v_gene: TRBV20-1; j_gene: TRBJ1-6; CDR3aa: CSASGTGVSPLHF
v_gene: TRBV12-3/TRBV12-4; j_gene: TRBJ2-7; CDR3aa: CASSLHGDEQYF
v_gene: TRBV20-1; j_gene: TRBJ2-1; CDR3aa: CSARWGGQYNEQFF
v_gene: TRBV20-1; j_gene: TRBJ1-6; CDR3aa: CSALGQGIYNSPLHF
v_gene: TRBV3-1; j_gene: .; CDR3aa: CASSQEAWDPRSQTQYF
v_gene: TRBV12-3/TRBV12-4; j_gene: TRBJ1-5; CDR3aa: CASRGLGRAGNQPQHF
v_gene: TRBV10-3; j_gene: TRBJ2-5; CDR3aa: CAISVGNEQYF
v_gene: TRBV5-5; j_gene: TRBJ2-3; CDR3aa: CASSSVGQKKTDTQYF
v_gene: TRBV13; j_gene: TRBJ1-2; CDR3aa: CASSSNDRYYGYTF
v_gene: TRBV7-8; j_gene: TRBJ1-1; CDR3aa: CASSLSDYSNTEAFF
v_gene: TRBV25-1; j_gene: TRBJ2-5; CDR3aa: CASRGPLVQETQYF
v_gene: TRBV28; j_gene: TRBJ2-7; CDR3aa: CASSLGGTLSSRQYF
v_gene: TRBV3-1; j_gene: TRBJ2-1; CDR3aa: CASSQDGTSRNEQFF
v_gene: TRBV20-1; j_gene: TRBJ2-3; CDR3aa: CSARDGQGRGDTQYF
v_gene: TRBV20-1; j_gene: TRBJ2-3; CDR3aa: CSARDPVWADTQYF
v_gene: TRBV7-2; j_gene: TRBJ1-2; CDR3aa: CANSLGRGGNYGYTF
v_gene: TRBV14; j_gene: TRBJ2-1; CDR3aa: CASSQDQGPLLYNEQFF
v_gene: TRBV11-1; j_gene: TRBJ1-2; CDR3aa: CASSLPTVPGYTF